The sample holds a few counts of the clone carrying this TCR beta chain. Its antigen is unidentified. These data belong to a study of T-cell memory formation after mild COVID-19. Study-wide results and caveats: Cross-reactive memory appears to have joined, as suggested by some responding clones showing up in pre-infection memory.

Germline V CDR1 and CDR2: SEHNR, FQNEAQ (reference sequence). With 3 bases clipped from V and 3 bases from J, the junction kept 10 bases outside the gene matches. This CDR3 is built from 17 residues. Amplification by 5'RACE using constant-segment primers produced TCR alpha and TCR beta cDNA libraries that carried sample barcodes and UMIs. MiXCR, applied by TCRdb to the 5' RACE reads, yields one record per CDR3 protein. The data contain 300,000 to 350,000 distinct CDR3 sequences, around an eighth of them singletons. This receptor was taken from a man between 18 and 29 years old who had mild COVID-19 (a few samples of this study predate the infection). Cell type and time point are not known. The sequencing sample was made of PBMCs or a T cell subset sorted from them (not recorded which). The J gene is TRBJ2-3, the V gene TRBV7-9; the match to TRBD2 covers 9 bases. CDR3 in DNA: TGTGCCAGCAGCTTGGGGAGTAGCGGGAGTAGGACAGATACGCAGTATTTT. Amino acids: CASSLGSSGSRTDTQYF.